The clone carrying this T cell receptor (beta chain) was detected ten times or more. The data were obtained in a study of response to subunit inactivated influenza vaccine. V was clipped by 6 bases and J by 5 bases, with 14 bases between them. This CDR3 contains 13 residues. TCRdb reprocessed the RT-PCR reads with MiXCR, giving one entry per CDR3 protein. The sample consists of about 500,000 distinct CDR3 sequences, approximately 7.2% of them appearing once. This material consisted of PBMCs from blood, taken 23 to 25 months after vaccination. The receptor comes from a man between 45 and 75 years old who received an inactivated influenza vaccine. The chain is built from TRBV12-3 or TRBV12-4 and TRBJ2-7; TRBD1 might be the D (6 bases). CDR3 loop: CASSLDRLNEQYF. CDR3 sequence (DNA): TGTGCCAGCAGCCTAGACAGGTTAAACGAGCAGTACTTC.